The text below deals with one T cell receptor beta chain. Its antigen is not identified. This sample was included in a study of T-cell reconstitution after alpha-beta-depleted transplantation in children. Findings and caveats of the study: The high TCRbeta diversity at day 60 in some patients came from surviving recipient T cells and thymic progenitors. The authors attributed T-cell counts and diversity one year after transplant mostly to newly produced T cells. At around two months after transplant, the alpha-beta T cells were reportedly derived from several hundred expanded clones that came from non-depleted graft cells.

From germline, CDR1 is MNHNS and CDR2 SASEGT. V was pared by 6 bases and J by 5 bases, with 8 bases of the junction left unmatched. The CDR3 spans 15 residues. Unique molecular identifiers tagged the TCRbeta library. TCRdb re-derived calls from the PCR reads in MiXCR, one entry per CDR3 protein. Of approximately 130,000 distinct CDR3 sequences listed, about a tenth were seen once; the top ten hold 24%. The specimen was PBMCs, mostly from graft donor cells, collected 180 days after TCRalphabeta/CD19-depleted stem cell transplant. The V call is TRBV6-1, the J call TRBJ2-7; 12 bases line up with TRBD1. This receptor was taken from a girl less than two years old who had a stem cell transplant for combined immunodeficiency, so the T cells may come from the graft donor. The CDR3 DNA reads as TGTGCCAGCAGCCTCTGGGGACAGGGGGCTCACGAGCAGTACTTC. It specifies CASSLWGQGAHEQYF.